Listed here is a single TCR beta chain. A clone one base away is much larger, so this may be a read error. TCRdb reprocessed the 5' RACE reads via MiXCR and lists one record per CDR3 protein. The table lists about 55,000 distinct CDR3 sequences, roughly 17% of them singletons. Per germline, CDR1 MRHNA and CDR2 SNTAGT. This CDR3 is 13 amino acids long. The rearrangement links TRBV6-4 to TRBJ1-2, with D perhaps TRBD1 (6 bases). The sequence came from a female donor with breast cancer. Sequenced input: naive CD4+ T cells sorted from blood. Subset here: naive CD4+ T cells, CD4+CD45RA+CD25-. As DNA, the CDR3 is TGTGCCAGCAGTACTATAACAGGGTTTGGCTACATCTTC. It yields the protein CASSTITGFGYIF.